This TCR beta chain was identified in a study of blood T cell repertoires in COVID-19. Trimming removed 1 base from V and 7 bases from J; junction bases left unmatched: 12. CDR1 and CDR2 (germline): SGHAT, FQNNGV. The CDR3 has 16 amino acids. Here immunoSEQ multiplex PCR was the method, and the copy in TCRdb shows in-frame clones only, minus some. This table holds 200,000 to 300,000 clones, roughly nine tenths found once. The receptor was derived from a man between 60 and 75 years old who had recovered from COVID-19. The chain recombines TRBV11-2 with TRBJ2-7; the match to TRBD1 covers 8 bases. The sequencing input was peripheral blood. The CDR3 DNA reads as TGTGCCAGCAGCTTAGTAACAGGGGGACCCTCTCTGGAGCAGTACTTC. This codes for CASSLVTGGPSLEQYF.